These T cell receptor beta chains were read from a single sample in a study of T cells in Graves' hyperthyroidism and ophthalmopathy. One entry per CDR3 protein results from TCRdb running MiXCR on the multiplex PCR reads. The sample records 550,000 to 650,000 distinct CDR3 sequences, around 13% being singletons. Sequenced sample: blood. Source of these receptors: a woman in her twenties or thirties with Graves' hyperthyroidism that later progressed to Graves' ophthalmopathy. The CDR3 runs from the conserved cysteine through the conserved F or W. Fields, in order: clone size, V gene, J gene, D gene, CDR3 DNA, CDR3 protein. A D gene is named only where the DNA matches it firmly. Size is omitted from some rows. Given values are once, few, many or a class for expanded clones.

many,TRBV6-1,TRBJ1-2,.,TGTGCCAGCAGTATCGGTGACGGAGGTGGTGGCACCTTC,CASSIGDGGGGTF
many,TRBV28,TRBJ2-1,.,TGTGCCAGCAGTCAAATTTCCGGACCATACAATGAGCAGTTCTTC,CASSQISGPYNEQFF
.,TRBV20-1,TRBJ2-1,TRBD2,TGCAGTGCTAGAGAGGCTAGCGGCGAGCAGTTCTTC,CSAREASGEQFF
many,TRBV11-2,TRBJ2-7,.,TGTGCCAGCAGCTTAGGAGGGAAGGAGCAGTACTTC,CASSLGGKEQYF
many,TRBV12-3/TRBV12-4,TRBJ2-7,.,TGTGCCAGCTACTCTACCCCGGGGCGGAAGCAGTACTTC,CASYSTPGRKQYF
.,TRBV9,TRBJ2-5,.,TGTGCCAGCAGCGTTTCCGGAGCAGGCCTTGAAGAGACCCAGTACTTC,CASSVSGAGLEETQYF
.,TRBV20-1,TRBJ2-3,TRBD2,TGCAGTGCTCTAGCGGGATCCACAGATACGCAGTATTTT,CSALAGSTDTQYF
many,TRBV29-1,TRBJ2-1,.,TGCAGCGTGGTAAACGACCGCTCCTACAATGAGCAGTTCTTC,CSVVNDRSYNEQFF
many,TRBV12-3/TRBV12-4,TRBJ2-5,.,TGTGCCAGCACCCCAGGGGGGCGGGAGGAGACCCAGTACTTC,CASTPGGREETQYF
many,TRBV20-1,TRBJ2-1,.,TGCAGTGCGCCCCCCCTACTAGTCCACTCTAAGAATGAGCAGTTCTTC,CSAPPLLVHSKNEQFF
few,TRBV19,TRBJ1-2,.,TGTGCCAGTAGTACCACAGGGCCTTGGAGTTTAGGGTATGGCTACACCTTC,CASSTTGPWSLGYGYTF
.,TRBV7-9,TRBJ1-1,.,TGTGCCAGCAGCTTAGGACACGAAAACACTGAAGCTTTCTTT,CASSLGHENTEAFF
few,TRBV5-6,TRBJ1-2,.,TGTGCCAGCAGCTTGGCCCATGGTGGAGGCTACACCTTC,CASSLAHGGGYTF
many,TRBV28,TRBJ1-2,.,TGTGCCAGCAGTCGTCCGGGACCTCACCCCGTTGGAAACTATGGCTACACCTTC,CASSRPGPHPVGNYGYTF
many,TRBV30,TRBJ1-5,TRBD1,TGTGCCTGGAGTTCGGGACAGCGTGGTCAGCCCCAGCATTTT,CAWSSGQRGQPQHF
.,TRBV18,TRBJ2-1,TRBD2,TGTGCCAGCTCACCACCCGGGACTAGTTTGGGTGAGCAGTTCTTC,CASSPPGTSLGEQFF
.,TRBV19,TRBJ1-2,.,TGTGCCAGTATGTGGGGGCGAATTGGCTACACCTTC,CASMWGRIGYTF
few,TRBV5-5,TRBJ2-7,.,TGTGCCAGCAGCTTGGGTCCGGAAGCGACCTCCTACGAGCAGTACTTC,CASSLGPEATSYEQYF
few,TRBV4-2,TRBJ1-5,.,TGTGCCAGCAGCCAAGATAAGCGGGGGAGCAATCAGCCCCAGCATTTT,CASSQDKRGSNQPQHF
many,TRBV13,TRBJ1-2,.,TGTGCCAGCAGCCCAGGGGACGCCTATGGCTACACCTTC,CASSPGDAYGYTF
many,TRBV20-1,TRBJ1-4,TRBD1,TGCAGTGCTAGAGATTTCAGGGGGACTAATGAAAAACTGTTTTTT,CSARDFRGTNEKLFF
few,TRBV24-1,TRBJ1-5,.,TGTGCCACCAGTGATTTTAGGAGTGAGCCCCAGCATTTT,CATSDFRSEPQHF
.,TRBV4-1,TRBJ2-2,TRBD1,TGCGCCAGCAGCCATTGGACAGGGGGCAACACCGGGGAGCTGTTTTTT,CASSHWTGGNTGELFF
.,TRBV20-1,TRBJ1-5,.,TGCAGTGCTAGACGGGGGGCTCAGCCCCAGCATTTT,CSARRGAQPQHF
.,TRBV6-1,TRBJ1-4,.,TGTGCCAGGCCTATCGATACGTCATACAATGAAAAACTGTTTTTT,CARPIDTSYNEKLFF
many,TRBV11-1,TRBJ1-3,.,TGTGCCAGCAGCCCACGACTTGGAAACACCATATATTTT,CASSPRLGNTIYF
many,TRBV6-5,TRBJ2-1,TRBD2,TGTGCCAGCAGTTACTCAACTAGCGGGAGAAGGAATGAGCAGTTCTTC,CASSYSTSGRRNEQFF
many,TRBV12-3/TRBV12-4,TRBJ1-4,TRBD1,TGTGCCAGCAGTTTGAACAGGGGCGGTGGCGAAAAACTGTTTTTT,CASSLNRGGGEKLFF
many,TRBV24-1,TRBJ2-3,.,TGTGCCACCAGTGATCCCCCTCGGGCAGATACGCAGTATTTT,CATSDPPRADTQYF
many,TRBV28,TRBJ1-6,TRBD1,TGTGCCAGCAGCCTCAGGGGGAGTGGGTCACCCCTCCACTTT,CASSLRGSGSPLHF
many,TRBV7-3,TRBJ1-2,.,TGTGCCAGCAGCTTAGGGGGCAGGGACCGCTACACCTTC,CASSLGGRDRYTF
.,TRBV18,TRBJ2-1,TRBD2,TGTGCCAGCTCACCACCCGGGACTAGCAATGAGCAGTTCTTC,CASSPPGTSNEQFF
few,TRBV7-9,TRBJ2-2,.,TGTGCCAGCAGCGTTAGGGGGACAAGTTTCACCGGGGAGCTGTTTTTT,CASSVRGTSFTGELFF
many,TRBV12-3/TRBV12-4,TRBJ2-1,TRBD2,TGTGCCAGCAGTTTGGCCCGGACTAGCGGGAGGAATGAGCAGTTCTTC,CASSLARTSGRNEQFF